This T cell receptor (beta chain) was obtained from a study of blood T cell repertoires in COVID-19. Study summary: The United States, Italy and Spain supplied acute and convalescent COVID-19 samples. Sample material is recorded as cDNA or gDNA derived from T cells, B-cell-depleted T cells, or PBMCs.

Per the original methods: Researchers report that nucleated cell counts were estimated from reference gene primer amplification. Here immunoSEQ multiplex PCR was the method, and the copy in TCRdb shows in-frame clones only, minus some. V and J calls and clone size are those listed in that table; D and trimming were worked out from the DNA. The data show 200,000 to 250,000 clones, with approximately 81% seen just once and around 0.96% held by the top ten. The sequence derives from a man aged 35 to 55 with acute or convalescent COVID-19. The sequenced sample was peripheral blood.

CDR3 sequence: CASSRSLQGLEAFF. In DNA form, the CDR3 reads TGCGCCAGCAGCCGAAGCCTTCAGGGCCTTGAAGCTTTCTTT. V usage is TRBV4-3 and J usage is TRBJ1-1; D is perhaps TRBD1 (5 bases). The V and J ends lost 4 bases and 7 bases respectively, with 16 bases between them. The germline V gene has CDR1 LGHNA and CDR2 YSLEER. The length of the CDR3 is 14 residues.